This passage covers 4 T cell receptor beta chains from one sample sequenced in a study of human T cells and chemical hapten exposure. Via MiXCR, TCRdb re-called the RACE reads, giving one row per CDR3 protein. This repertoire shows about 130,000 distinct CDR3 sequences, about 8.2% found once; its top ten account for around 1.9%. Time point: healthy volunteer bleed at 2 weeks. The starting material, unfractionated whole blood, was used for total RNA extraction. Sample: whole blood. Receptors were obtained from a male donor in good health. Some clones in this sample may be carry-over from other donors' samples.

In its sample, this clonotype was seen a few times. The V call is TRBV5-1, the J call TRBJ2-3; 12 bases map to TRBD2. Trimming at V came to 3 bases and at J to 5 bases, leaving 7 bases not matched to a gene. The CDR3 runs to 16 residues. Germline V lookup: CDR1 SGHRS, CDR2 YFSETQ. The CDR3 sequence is CASSSSGGAPGDTQYF. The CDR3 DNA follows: TGCGCCAGCAGCTCTAGCGGGGGGGCTCCGGGAGATACGCAGTATTTT.

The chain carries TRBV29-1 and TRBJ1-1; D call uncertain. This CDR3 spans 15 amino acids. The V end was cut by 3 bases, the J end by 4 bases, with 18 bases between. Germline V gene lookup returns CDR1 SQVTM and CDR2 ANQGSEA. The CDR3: CSVERERQRGTEAFF. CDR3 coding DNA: TGCAGCGTTGAGAGAGAGAGGCAGCGAGGCACTGAAGCTTTCTTT.

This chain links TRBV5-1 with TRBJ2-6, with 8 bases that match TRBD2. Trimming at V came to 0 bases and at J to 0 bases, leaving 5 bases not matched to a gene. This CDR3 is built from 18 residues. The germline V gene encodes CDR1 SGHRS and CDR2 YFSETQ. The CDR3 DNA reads TGCGCCAGCAGCTTGGCCCCGGGGGGGTCCTCTGGGGCCAACGTCCTGACTTTC. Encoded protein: CASSLAPGGSSGANVLTF.

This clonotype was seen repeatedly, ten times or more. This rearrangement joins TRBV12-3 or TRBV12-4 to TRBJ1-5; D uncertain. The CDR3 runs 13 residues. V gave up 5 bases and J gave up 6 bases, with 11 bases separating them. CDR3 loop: CASSVDNPQPQHF. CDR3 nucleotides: TGTGCCAGCAGTGTAGACAACCCTCAGCCCCAGCATTTT.